A single sample gave rise to the 20 T cell receptor beta chains below, sequenced in a study of blood T cell repertoires in COVID-19. TCRdb's table, derived via immunoSEQ multiplex PCR, lists solely in-frame clones and lacks some. This table has about 50,000 clones, roughly nine tenths appearing once. Sample: peripheral blood. All receptors derive from a human donor in a cohort sampled during active COVID-19.

The J gene is TRBJ1-3, the V gene TRBV11-3; no definite D call. This CDR3 is built from 15 residues. The germline gives CDR1 SGHNT, CDR2 YENEEA. V was pared by 2 bases and J by 0 bases, with 8 bases between. CDR3 coding DNA: TGTGCCAGCAGCTTAAGAGTGAGCTCTGGAAACACCATATATTTT. Encoded protein: CASSLRVSSGNTIYF.

The V and J genes are TRBV10-3 and TRBJ2-2, with TRBD1 as a possible D gene (5 bases). The CDR3 is made up of 13 amino acids. V was clipped by 6 bases and J by 4 bases, with 9 bases between them. Germline V gives CDR1 ENHRY, CDR2 SYGVKD. CDR3 nucleotide sequence: TGTGCCATCAGACAGGAGACCACCGGGGAGCTGTTTTTT. Encoded protein: CAIRQETTGELFF.

This clone was seen a single time. The gene calls are TRBV2 and TRBJ1-6, with 10 bases identical to TRBD1. In germline, CDR1 is SNHLY, CDR2 FYNNEI. CDR3 length: 16 amino acids. J lost 9 bases, V lost 2 bases, and 7 bases had no gene match. CDR3 region: CASSETTGGLGSPLHF. The CDR3 nucleotides read TGTGCCAGCAGTGAAACGACAGGGGGCTTAGGTTCACCCCTCCACTTT.

V and J are TRBV9 and TRBJ1-6, with D possibly matching TRBD1 (6 bases). Germline CDR1 SGDLS, CDR2 YYNGEE. V was pared by 4 bases and J by 6 bases, with 11 bases between. This CDR3 spans 14 amino acids. Here the CDR3 reads CASSLGQINSPLHF. DNA of the CDR3: TGTGCCAGCAGCCTCGGACAGATTAATTCACCCCTCCACTTT.

V gene TRBV2 combines with J gene TRBJ1-1, with D tentatively TRBD1 (5 bases). This CDR3 has 15 residues. The V end was cut by 1 base, the J end by 5 bases, with 14 bases between. Germline V lookup: CDR1 SNHLY, CDR2 FYNNEI. The DNA of the CDR3 is TGTGCCAGCAGTGAAGAAGGCAGGGTAGGGACTGAAGCTTTCTTT. Translated: CASSEEGRVGTEAFF.

The rearrangement uses TRBV30 and TRBJ1-2, with 10 bases aligning to TRBD1. The V gene end was trimmed by 5 bases and the J gene end by 9 bases; junction bases not matched to a gene: 6. Germline lookup yields CDR1 GTSNPN and CDR2 SVGIG (reference sequence). CDR3 length equals 12 residues. The CDR3 bases are TGTGCCTGGGGCCGGGACAGGGGACGCTACACCTTC. This codes for CAWGRDRGRYTF.

The V gene is TRBV5-6, the J gene TRBJ1-6; 9 positions agree with TRBD1. The V and J ends lost 3 bases and 12 bases, in that order; junction bases with no gene match: 7. Germline loops: CDR1 SGHDT, CDR2 YYEEEE. The CDR3 has 14 residues. CDR3 residues: CASSSGTGMRPLHF. Written as DNA, the CDR3 is TGTGCCAGCAGCTCCGGGACAGGGATGAGACCCCTCCACTTT.

The chain joins TRBV19 to TRBJ2-3; D gene uncertain. The V gene lost 1 base and the J gene lost 2 bases, with 10 bases spanning the gap. Germline CDR1 reads LNHDA; CDR2 reads SQIVND (reference sequence). CDR3 length: 15 residues. CDR3 loop: CASSIGGGITDTQYF. For the CDR3, the DNA is TGTGCCAGTAGTATAGGCGGCGGAATCACAGATACGCAGTATTTT.

V and J are TRBV11-3 and TRBJ2-7, with TRBD2 matching over 15 bases. The CDR3 covers 16 residues. Germline CDR1 and CDR2: SGHNT and YENEEA. The V segment lost 1 base and the J segment 4 bases; nucleotides outside the gene matches: 2. CDR3 nucleotide sequence: TGTGCCAGCAGCTTAGCAGGGACTAGCGGGAGGTACGAGCAGTACGTC. As protein: CASSLAGTSGRYEQYV.

The chain recombines TRBV12-3 or TRBV12-4 with TRBJ1-5; D is unresolved. V was clipped by 2 bases and J by 5 bases, with 7 bases between them. CDR3 length: 13 amino acids. The CDR3 DNA is TGTGCCAGCAGTTTATGGCGGGATCAGCCCCAGCATTTT. Protein sequence: CASSLWRDQPQHF.

CDR3 sequence (DNA): TGTGCCAGCAGCCCCGACAGGTCTGGGGCCAACGTCCTGACTTTC. Translating gives CASSPDRSGANVLTF. The chain employs TRBV6-2 or TRBV6-3 and TRBJ2-6; perhaps TRBD1 as D (6 bases). V gave up 6 bases and J gave up 1 base, with 10 bases separating them. The CDR3 extends over 15 amino acids. CDR1 MNHEY and CDR2 SVGEGT come from the germline V gene.

This chain connects TRBV15 to TRBJ2-2, with TRBD1 matching 8 bases. V gave up 8 bases and J gave up 5 bases; unmatched junction bases: 4. The CDR3 totals 13 residues. CDR1 is LNHNV, CDR2 YYDKDF, per germline (reference sequence). CDR3 nucleotide sequence: TGTGCCACCGGACAGGGTTATACCGGGGAGCTGTTTTTT. It yields the protein CATGQGYTGELFF.

The CDR3 sequence is CASSVSTGTRNTGELFF. CDR3 bases: TGTGCCAGCAGCGTTTCTACCGGGACACGGAACACCGGGGAGCTGTTTTTT. The rearrangement uses TRBV9 and TRBJ2-2; a weak D match, TRBD1 (6 bases). The V end was cut by 2 bases, the J end by 1 base, with 15 bases between. This CDR3 comprises 17 residues. Germline V gene lookup returns CDR1 SGDLS and CDR2 YYNGEE. Full variable domain (remainder filled in from reference TRBV9 and TRBJ2-2): DSGVTQTPKHLITATGQRVTLRCSPRSGDLSVYWYQQSLDQGLQFLIQYYNGEERAKGNILERFSAQQFPDLHSELNLSSLELGDSALYFCASSVSTGTRNTGELFFGEGSRLTVL.

The chain couples TRBV6-2 or TRBV6-3 to TRBJ2-5, with TRBD2 identical over 8 bases. The germline V gene has CDR1 MNHEY and CDR2 SVGEGT. Trimming at V came to 4 bases and at J to 5 bases, leaving 9 bases not matched to a gene. This CDR3 has 15 amino acids. The CDR3 DNA reads TGTGCCAGCAGTTTAGCGGGGCCGGCGCGGGAGACCCAGTACTTC. This sequence encodes CASSLAGPARETQYF.

This chain connects TRBV6-5 to TRBJ2-1, with D possibly being TRBD1 (7 bases). The CDR3 covers 14 residues. In germline, CDR1 is MNHEY, CDR2 SVGAGI. V was cut by 6 bases and J by 1 base, with 10 bases left in between. The CDR3 nucleotides read TGTGCCAGCAGGCAGGGGGGTTCCTACAATGAGCAGTTCTTC. It codes for CASRQGGSYNEQFF.

The chain carries TRBV5-4 and TRBJ2-5; 13 bases fit TRBD2. V shed 4 bases and J 2 bases; nucleotides not matched to a gene: 8. Germline CDR1 SGHNT, CDR2 YYREEE (reference sequence). The CDR3 consists of 17 residues. The CDR3 loop is CASSQGLAGILQETQYF. Here the CDR3 DNA reads TGTGCCAGCAGCCAGGGACTAGCGGGGATTTTACAAGAGACCCAGTACTTC.

The V gene is TRBV28, the J gene TRBJ2-1, with TRBD2 identical over 10 bases. V lost 6 bases and J lost 9; bases outside the gene matches: 11. The germline V gene has CDR1 MDHEN and CDR2 SYDVKM. The CDR3 contains 15 residues. CDR3 nucleotides: TGTGCCAGCAGCCCAACTAGCGGGGCCTTGGGTGAGCAGTTCTTC. Translated, it gives CASSPTSGALGEQFF. The full variable domain, in which reference TRBV28 and TRBJ2-1 provide the parts outside the CDR3, is DVKVTQSSRYLVKRTGEKVFLECVQDMDHENMFWYRQDPGLGLRLIYFSYDVKMKEKGDIPEGYSVSREKKERFSLILESASTNQTSMYLCASSPTSGALGEQFFGPGTRLTVL.

V usage is TRBV3-1 (or the pseudogene TRBV3-2) and J usage is TRBJ1-4; no clear D gene. The CDR3 covers 15 residues. Trimming stripped 1 base from V and 8 bases from J, with 14 bases between. CDR1 and CDR2 from the germline V gene are LGHDT and YNNKEL (reference sequence). CDR3 sequence reads: CASSQAGYVKEKLFF. Here the CDR3 DNA reads TGTGCCAGCAGCCAAGCCGGGTATGTAAAAGAAAAACTGTTTTTT.

The chain has TRBV3-1 (or the pseudogene TRBV3-2) and TRBJ2-7, with 9 bases matching TRBD2. The CDR3 length is 17 residues. Germline CDR1 is LGHDT and CDR2 is YNNKEL (reference sequence). J gave up 2 bases and V 3 bases, and 11 bases lay outside the gene matches. The CDR3 DNA reads TGTGCCAGCAGCCACGAGCTAGCGGGATCCCAAACCTACGAGCAGTACGTC. Translated: CASSHELAGSQTYEQYV.

The chain is built from TRBV18 and TRBJ1-1, with 8 bases identical to TRBD1. The CDR3 consists of 15 residues. Per the germline V gene, CDR1 is KGHSH and CDR2 is LQKENI. J gave up 3 bases and V 2 bases, and 5 bases lay outside the gene matches. The CDR3 coding sequence is TGTGCCAGCTCACCATTTGACAGGGGCGACACTGAAGCTTTCTTT. This gives the protein CASSPFDRGDTEAFF.